Following are 11 T cell receptor beta chains from one sample sequenced in a study of cytomegalovirus exposure and HLA in healthy donors. PCR involved 60 Vbeta and 13 Jbeta primers. Some clones are missing from TCRdb's copy, which holds only in-frame ones; the method was immunoSEQ multiplex PCR. The listing records 90,000 to 130,000 clones. The material sequenced was PBMCs. These receptors all stem from a man aged 35 to 55 in good health and CMV-seropositive.

The chain links TRBV7-3 to TRBJ2-1; tentatively, D is TRBD1 (6 bases). This CDR3 has 15 amino acids. With 3 bases removed from V and 0 bases from J, the gap between germline ends came to 9 bases. The V gene's germline CDR1 is SGHTA and CDR2 FQGTGA. CDR3 protein: CASSFGQPSYNEQFF. As DNA, the CDR3 is TGTGCCAGCAGCTTTGGACAGCCCTCCTACAATGAGCAGTTCTTC.

The chain uses TRBV10-3 and TRBJ1-5; TRBD1 agrees at 7 bases. J was trimmed by 0 bases and V by 3 bases; bases with no gene match: 2. CDR1 is ENHRY, CDR2 SYGVKD, per germline. The CDR3 runs to 15 residues. The CDR3 coding sequence is TGTGCCATCAGTGAAACAGGGGATAGCAATCAGCCCCAGCATTTT. Translation gives CAISETGDSNQPQHF.

The V gene is TRBV19, the J gene TRBJ2-1; 10 nucleotides align to TRBD2. Germline CDR1 and CDR2: LNHDA and SQIVND (reference sequence). V shed 7 bases and J 2 bases; nucleotides not matched to a gene: 5. This CDR3 region has 15 residues. The CDR3 sequence is CASTWTSGPYNEQFF. CDR3 in DNA: TGTGCCAGTACCTGGACTAGCGGCCCCTACAATGAGCAGTTCTTC.

The V and J genes are TRBV29-1 and TRBJ2-2; 12 positions agree with TRBD2. This CDR3 contains 17 residues. With 7 bases clipped from V and 5 bases from J, the junction kept 14 bases outside the gene matches. Germline CDR1 reads SQVTM; CDR2 reads ANQGSEA. CDR3 in DNA: TGCAGCGCCGGGGGCCTAGCGGGAGGGCCTGAAACCGGGGAGCTGTTTTTT. Residues: CSAGGLAGGPETGELFF.

Of note for this clone: The sample contains more than one DNA sequence encoding this CDR3. V gene TRBV7-9 combines with J gene TRBJ2-7, with a weak D call TRBD2 (6 bases). CDR1 is SEHNR and CDR2 is FQNEAQ in the germline V gene (reference sequence). This CDR3 is 14 amino acids long. The V end was cut by 5 bases, the J end by 7 bases, with 18 bases between. The CDR3 loop reads CASSPGSGSVEQYF. Here the CDR3 DNA reads TGTGCCAGCAGCCCCGGGAGCGGCTCGGTAGAGCAGTACTTC.

The chain employs TRBV21-1 and TRBJ2-7; the table's D gene call, TRBD2, was not cross checked with the DNA. TRBV21-1 is shown as a pseudogene. The CDR3 runs to 16 residues. Written as DNA, the CDR3 is TGTGCCAGCAGCAAAAAGGTCCTAGCGGGAGTCCACGAGCAGTACTTC. It yields the protein CASSKKVLAGVHEQYF.

The chain recombines TRBV6-6 with TRBJ1-5, with a weak D call TRBD1 (5 bases). The CDR3 runs to 13 residues. Trimming took 6 bases from V and 7 from J, leaving 13 bases between them. Germline CDR1 and CDR2: MNHNY and SVGAGI (reference sequence). The CDR3 region is CASRKTVTQPQHF. The CDR3 nucleotides read TGTGCCAGCAGGAAGACAGTAACACAGCCCCAGCATTTT.

This sequence joins TRBV5-1 and TRBJ2-1, with 7 bases identical to TRBD2. This CDR3 has 14 amino acids. V was pared by 0 bases and J by 7 bases, with 4 bases of the junction left unmatched. Germline lookup yields CDR1 SGHRS and CDR2 YFSETQ. This CDR3 reads CASSLAAGVNEQFF. For the CDR3, the DNA is TGCGCCAGCAGCTTGGCCGCGGGAGTAAATGAGCAGTTCTTC.

The rearrangement joins TRBV7-9 to TRBJ1-4, with a possible D match to TRBD1 (5 bases). V gave up 5 bases and J gave up 7 bases, with 23 bases separating them. The germline CDR1 and CDR2 sequences are SEHNR and FQNEAQ (reference sequence). This CDR3 has 17 residues. The CDR3: CASSPRGTRTGGEKLFF. CDR3 bases: TGTGCCAGCAGCCCGAGAGGAACAAGGACCGGGGGTGAAAAACTGTTTTTT.

The genes are TRBV5-4 and TRBJ2-5; possibly TRBD1 for D (6 bases). This CDR3 is built from 16 residues. CDR1 is SGHNT and CDR2 is YYREEE in the germline V gene (reference sequence). V was clipped by 2 bases and J by 1 base, with 15 bases between them. The CDR3 bases are TGTGCCAGCAGCTTTGGCAGGGGTGGAACCCAAGAGACCCAGTACTTC. This encodes CASSFGRGGTQETQYF.

This chain joins TRBV15 and TRBJ1-2, with TRBD1 matching over 9 bases. The CDR3 has 14 amino acids. The ends lost 1 base at V and 6 bases at J; junction bases unmatched: 3. Germline V gene data show CDR1 as LNHNV and CDR2 as YYDKDF (reference sequence). The DNA for the CDR3 is TGTGCCACCAGCAGAGCCGGGACAGGGAATGGCTACACCTTC. Protein product: CATSRAGTGNGYTF.